These 30 T cell receptor beta chains came from one sample sequenced in a study of STAT5B mutations in CD4+ large granular lymphocyte leukemia. Profiled with immunoSEQ multiplex PCR; TCRdb holds only in-frame clones, not every one. The table lists about 32,000 clones, roughly nine tenths of them singletons. Sequences were obtained from CD4+ T cells from blood buffy coats. These receptors were collected from a human donor in good health.

The V and J genes are TRBV11-2 and TRBJ1-5; D ambiguous. The germline V gene encodes CDR1 SGHAT and CDR2 FQNNGV. CDR3 length equals 13 residues. Trimming removed 5 bases from V and 4 bases from J, with 9 bases in between. This CDR3 is CASSLGRNQPQHF. The DNA of the CDR3 is TGTGCCAGCAGCCTTGGACGGAATCAGCCCCAGCATTTT. The full variable domain, its missing parts supplied by reference TRBV11-2 and TRBJ1-5, is EAGVAQSPRYKIIEKRQSVAFWCNPISGHATLYWYQQILGQGPKLLIQFQNNGVVDDSQLPKDRFSAERLKGVDSTLKIQPAKLEDSAVYLCASSLGRNQPQHFGDGTRLSIL.

V and J are TRBV4-2 and TRBJ2-5; D may be TRBD2 (5 bases). V shed 1 base and J shed 0 bases, with 18 bases lying between them. Germline V gene lookup returns CDR1 LGHNA and CDR2 YNFKEQ. This CDR3 region has 18 residues. The CDR3 reads CASSQAPRVAGYQETQYF. The CDR3 bases are TGTGCCAGCAGCCAAGCCCCGAGGGTGGCAGGCTACCAAGAGACCCAGTACTTC.

This clone came up once. This chain links TRBV5-1 with TRBJ2-5, with a weak D call TRBD1 (6 bases). The germline V gene encodes CDR1 SGHRS and CDR2 YFSETQ. Between the trimmed V and J ends, which lost 1 base and 1 base, there was a span of 11 bases. The CDR3 length is 15 residues. CDR3 sequence reads: CASSLTGIAQETQYF. In DNA form, the CDR3 reads TGCGCCAGCAGCTTGACAGGGATCGCCCAAGAGACCCAGTACTTC.

The chain carries TRBV5-1 and TRBJ1-4; D is perhaps TRBD1 (5 bases). The germline V and J ends were trimmed by 0 bases and 5 bases, with 14 bases remaining between them. The CDR3 runs to 16 residues. Germline CDR1 SGHRS, CDR2 YFSETQ. CDR3 in amino acids: CASSLGSQGRNEKLFF. CDR3 nucleotides: TGCGCCAGCAGCTTGGGGTCTCAGGGCCGAAATGAAAAACTGTTTTTT. The full variable domain, completed using reference TRBV5-1 and TRBJ1-4, is KAGVTQTPRYLIKTRGQQVTLSCSPISGHRSVSWYQQTPGQGLQFLFEYFSETQRNKGNFPGRFSGRQFSNSRSEMNVSTLELGDSALYLCASSLGSQGRNEKLFFGSGTQLSVL.

The V call is TRBV7-9, the J call TRBJ2-2; D is undetermined. The germline V gene has CDR1 SEHNR and CDR2 FQNEAQ (reference sequence). V dropped 7 bases and J dropped 4 bases, with 4 bases sitting between them. The CDR3 has 11 residues. The CDR3 sequence is CASIVTGELFF. The CDR3 nucleotides are TGTGCCAGCATCGTCACCGGGGAGCTGTTTTTT.

The genes are TRBV27 and TRBJ1-2, with a weak D call TRBD1 (6 bases). This CDR3 has 15 residues. V lost 5 bases to trimming and J lost 2 bases, with 15 bases between them. CDR1 and CDR2 from the germline V gene are MNHEY and SMNVEV (reference sequence). This CDR3 reads CASSPGASPNYGYTF. In nucleotides, the CDR3 is TGTGCCAGCAGTCCGGGGGCATCCCCGAACTATGGCTACACCTTC.

This clone appeared once. The chain joins TRBV30 to TRBJ2-7; TRBD1 is a possible D gene (5 bases). CDR3 length equals 13 residues. The germline CDR1 and CDR2 sequences are GTSNPN and SVGIG (reference sequence). Trimming took 4 bases from V and 6 from J, leaving 16 bases between them. CDR3 bases: TGTGCCTGGACTCAGGATAGGGGCTTCGAGCAGTACTTC. Translating gives CAWTQDRGFEQYF. The variable domain in full, with the rest retrieved from reference TRBV30 and TRBJ2-7, is SQTIHQWPATLVQPVGSPLSLECTVEGTSNPNLYWYRQAAGRGLQLLFYSVGIGQISSEVPQNLSASRPQDRQFILSSKKLLLSDSGFYLCAWTQDRGFEQYFGPGTRLTVT.

A single count supports this clone. This chain joins TRBV18 and TRBJ2-7, with unresolved D. The CDR3 length is 13 residues. CDR1 KGHSH and CDR2 LQKENI come from the germline V gene. Trimming removed 6 bases at V and 4 bases at J, with 13 bases between. For the CDR3, the DNA is TGTGCCAGCTCTCCTGGGCCCGCTTACGAGCAGTACTTC. As protein: CASSPGPAYEQYF. The full variable domain, in which reference TRBV18 and TRBJ2-7 provide the parts outside the CDR3, is NAGVMQNPRHLVRRRGQEARLRCSPMKGHSHVYWYRQLPEEGLKFMVYLQKENIIDESGMPKERFSAEFPKEGPSILRIQQVVRGDSAAYFCASSPGPAYEQYFGPGTRLTVT.

The chain uses TRBV5-8 and TRBJ1-3; D remains unclear. Germline V gene sequence: CDR1 SGHTS, CDR2 YDEGEE. This CDR3 is 14 amino acids long. Trimming left V 0 bases short and J 0 bases short, with 4 bases between. Here the CDR3 DNA reads TGTGCCAGCAGCTTGGGGTCCTCTGGAAACACCATATATTTT. It codes for CASSLGSSGNTIYF.

The chain links TRBV25-1 to TRBJ2-3; D possibly corresponds to TRBD2 (6 bases). The germline V and J ends were trimmed by 8 bases and 0 bases, with 12 bases remaining between them. The CDR3 is made up of 14 amino acids. The V gene's germline CDR1 is MGHDK and CDR2 SYGVNS. The CDR3 sequence: CASSVGTSTDTQYF. The CDR3, as DNA: TGTGCCAGCTCCGTCGGGACTAGCACAGATACGCAGTATTTT.

This clone was seen a handful of times. This chain links TRBV7-6 with TRBJ1-1; no firm D call. Trimming cost V 4 bases and J 2 bases, with 8 bases left between them. Germline V gene sequence: CDR1 SGHVS, CDR2 FNYEAQ. This CDR3 comprises 13 residues. Written as DNA, the CDR3 is TGTGCCAGCAGCTGGACCGGAAACACTGAAGCTTTCTTT. It yields the protein CASSWTGNTEAFF.

V is TRBV5-1 and J is TRBJ2-7; TRBD1 might be the D (5 bases). The CDR3 is made up of 15 amino acids. V dropped 0 bases and J dropped 2 bases, with 12 bases sitting between them. The germline gives CDR1 SGHRS, CDR2 YFSETQ. The CDR3 DNA reads as TGCGCCAGCAGCTTGGGAACAGGCGAAACCTACGAGCAGTACTTC. Its protein product is CASSLGTGETYEQYF. Full variable domain (outside the CDR3, taken from reference TRBV5-1 and TRBJ2-7): KAGVTQTPRYLIKTRGQQVTLSCSPISGHRSVSWYQQTPGQGLQFLFEYFSETQRNKGNFPGRFSGRQFSNSRSEMNVSTLELGDSALYLCASSLGTGETYEQYFGPGTRLTVT.

This rearrangement joins TRBV19 to TRBJ1-5; TRBD1 might be the D (6 bases). The V end lost 1 base, the J end lost 4 bases, and 14 bases lay between the germline ends. Germline V gene sequence: CDR1 LNHDA, CDR2 SQIVND (reference sequence). CDR3 length: 16 amino acids. CDR3 bases: TGTGCCAGTAGTATAGGGCAGGGCACAGGGAATCAGCCCCAGCATTTT. Translated, it gives CASSIGQGTGNQPQHF.

The chain has TRBV11-2 and TRBJ2-4; TRBD1 matches 9 bases. V lost 8 bases to trimming and J lost 3 bases; unmatched junction nucleotides: 2. The germline CDR1 and CDR2 sequences are SGHAT and FQNNGV. This CDR3 is built from 13 residues. CDR3 loop: CASGTGFKNIQYF. DNA for the CDR3: TGTGCCAGCGGGACAGGGTTCAAAAACATTCAGTACTTC.

CDR3 region: CASSLESPESDTQYF. As DNA, the CDR3 is TGCGCCAGCAGCTTGGAAAGCCCCGAATCCGATACGCAGTATTTT. The V gene is TRBV5-1, the J gene TRBJ2-3; D not resolved. Trimming shortened V by 0 bases and J by 6 bases, and 14 bases separated the two germline ends. The CDR3 totals 15 residues. Per the germline V gene, CDR1 is SGHRS and CDR2 is YFSETQ.

The chain employs TRBV5-4 and TRBJ2-5; D is perhaps TRBD1 (6 bases). V gave up 4 bases and J gave up 5 bases, with 15 bases separating them. CDR1 and CDR2 (germline): SGHNT, YYREEE (reference sequence). The length of the CDR3 is 14 residues. The CDR3 DNA is TGTGCCAGCAGCCCGCAGGGGTTTCTGGAGACCCAGTACTTC. Its protein is CASSPQGFLETQYF.

The V and J genes are TRBV21-1 and TRBJ2-3; the DNA was not compared with TRBD2, the D call given in the table. TRBV21-1 has pseudogene status. The CDR3 is made up of 15 amino acids. CDR3 nucleotides: TGTGCCAGCGAGCTAGCGGGACCCGCCACAGATACGCAGTATTTT. It is translated as CASELAGPATDTQYF.

This chain links TRBV11-3 with TRBJ2-5, with 7 bases aligning to TRBD2. The CDR3 consists of 12 residues. Trimming took 2 bases from V and 7 from J; bases not matched to a gene: 1. Germline V gene sequence: CDR1 SGHNT, CDR2 YENEEA. The CDR3 loop is CASSLSGGTQYF. The CDR3 DNA reads as TGTGCCAGCAGCTTATCGGGAGGGACCCAGTACTTC.

The V gene is TRBV4-2, the J gene TRBJ2-4; the match to TRBD2 covers 7 bases. V lost 3 bases, J lost 1 base, and 0 bases stayed unmatched. Per the germline V gene, CDR1 is LGHNA and CDR2 is YNFKEQ. This CDR3 comprises 14 residues. The CDR3, as DNA: TGTGCCAGCAGCCAGGGAGGGGCCAAAAACATTCAGTACTTC. This codes for CASSQGGAKNIQYF.

V and J are TRBV10-2 and TRBJ2-5; D may correspond to TRBD1 or TRBD2 (5 bases each). Trimming cost V 8 bases and J 1 base, with 8 bases left between them. Germline V CDR1 and CDR2: WSHSY, SAAADI. The CDR3 is made up of 12 amino acids. Here the CDR3 reads CASSGAQETQYF. CDR3 nucleotide sequence: TGCGCCAGCTCCGGGGCCCAAGAGACCCAGTACTTC.

Remarks on this clone: The sample holds other DNA sequences that translate to the same CDR3. The rearrangement links TRBV18 to TRBJ2-7, with TRBD2 identical over 8 bases. This CDR3 is built from 13 residues. Germline V lookup: CDR1 KGHSH, CDR2 LQKENI. V lost 2 bases, J lost 4 bases, and 1 base stayed unmatched. The CDR3 DNA is TGTGCCAGCTCACCAAGCGGGAGTTACGAGCAGTACTTC. This sequence encodes CASSPSGSYEQYF.

This chain joins TRBV28 and TRBJ2-2; D ambiguous. CDR1 is MDHEN, CDR2 SYDVKM, per germline. The CDR3 has 12 residues. V dropped 5 bases and J dropped 5 bases, with 6 bases sitting between them. The DNA for the CDR3 is TGTGCCAGCAGTCTGGTGACCGGGGAGCTGTTTTTT. Residues: CASSLVTGELFF.

This clone was counted once. The chain couples TRBV28 to TRBJ2-4, with 10 positions matching TRBD2. The CDR3 consists of 18 residues. V gave up 4 bases and J gave up 1 base; unmatched junction bases: 10. Germline V gene lookup returns CDR1 MDHEN and CDR2 SYDVKM. The CDR3 loop reads CASSSAGGPSLAKNIQYF. DNA for the CDR3: TGTGCCAGCAGTTCAGCGGGAGGGCCCTCATTGGCCAAAAACATTCAGTACTTC.

V and J are TRBV18 and TRBJ2-4; maybe TRBD2 (5 bases). The CDR3 covers 13 residues. V was pared by 0 bases and J by 10 bases, with 10 bases between. Per germline, CDR1 KGHSH and CDR2 LQKENI. This CDR3 is CASSPPGVEIQYF. For the CDR3, the DNA is TGTGCCAGCTCACCACCGGGAGTTGAGATTCAGTACTTC.

The rearrangement uses TRBV19 and TRBJ2-1, with D uncertain. This CDR3 is built from 12 residues. Deletions cut 7 bases from V and 5 bases from J, with 9 bases between. The germline V gene has CDR1 LNHDA and CDR2 SQIVND (reference sequence). This CDR3 reads CASKLENNEQFF. The DNA for the CDR3 is TGTGCCAGTAAGCTAGAGAACAATGAGCAGTTCTTC.

The chain uses TRBV19 and TRBJ2-1; D is undetermined. This CDR3 has 13 amino acids. V lost 1 base, J lost 6 bases, and 7 bases lay in between. Germline values: CDR1 LNHDA, CDR2 SQIVND (reference sequence). This CDR3 is CASSIGGGNEQFF. In DNA form, the CDR3 reads TGTGCCAGTAGTATAGGTGGCGGCAATGAGCAGTTCTTC.

The V call is TRBV7-2, the J call TRBJ1-2, with 7 nucleotides matching TRBD1. This CDR3 contains 13 residues. The trim removed 4 bases at V and 8 bases at J, leaving 7 bases unmatched. Per germline, CDR1 SGHTA and CDR2 FQGNSA. The CDR3 loop reads CASSYNRGAGYTF. The CDR3 nucleotides are TGTGCCAGCAGCTATAACAGGGGCGCGGGCTACACCTTC.

The rearrangement uses TRBV7-3 and TRBJ2-7; D may be TRBD2 (6 bases). Trimming took 5 bases from V and 7 from J, leaving 12 bases between them. The germline CDR1 and CDR2 sequences are SGHTA and FQGTGA. The CDR3 is made up of 12 amino acids. CDR3 DNA: TGTGCCAGCAGCCCCCTTGGGGGGGAGCAGTACTTC. Its translation: CASSPLGGEQYF.

The chain has TRBV7-9 and TRBJ1-3, with D tentatively TRBD1 (5 bases). Trimming removed 7 bases at V and 2 bases at J, with 15 bases between. The germline CDR1 and CDR2 sequences are SEHNR and FQNEAQ (reference sequence). The CDR3 is 15 amino acids. CDR3 in amino acids: CASILKGAPGNTIYF. The CDR3, as DNA: TGTGCCAGCATCCTGAAAGGGGCCCCTGGAAACACCATATATTTT.

This clone was observed a few times. The rearrangement joins TRBV4-2 to TRBJ2-7, with TRBD1 identical over 7 bases. Germline CDR1 LGHNA, CDR2 YNFKEQ. V was pared by 1 base and J by 2 bases, with 8 bases of the junction left unmatched. The CDR3 loop spans 16 amino acids. This chain's CDR3 is CASSQVSSGQAYEQYF. The CDR3 bases are TGTGCCAGCAGCCAAGTAAGTTCTGGACAGGCCTACGAGCAGTACTTC.